This TCR beta chain was obtained from a study of tumor-infiltrating lymphocytes in primary liver carcinoma. The wider study: Men as well as women, aged 30 to 69 years, made up the patients. Samples gave roughly 3.65 to 8 million productive TCRbeta reads, similar across tissue types. Points from the study as a whole: Overlap in tumor-adjacent and tumor-blood pairs fell below that of tumor region pairs.

This clonotype was detected once. What it recognizes is unknown. Relative to the germline gene, one junction end is altered; a read error may explain this. A primer in the constant region served to generate TCR beta cDNA from about 480 ng of total RNA. Library construction for TCR beta comprised three nested multiplex PCR rounds performed with slightly modified ARM-PCR. For approximately 11 cycles apiece, the opening two PCR rounds ran with TRBV1-TRBV30 forward primers and a C-beta reverse primer. TCRdb recomputed calls from the multiplex PCR reads with MiXCR, one row per CDR3 protein. The sample shows 95,000 to 100,000 distinct CDR3 sequences, around two thirds of them seen only once. Each 20-30 mg portion of unsorted bulk tissue served as the source for co-extraction of RNA and DNA. The authors sampled five separate regions per tumor. CDR1 is SQVTM, CDR2 ANQGSEA, per germline. CDR3 length: 9 amino acids.

The J gene is TRBJ1-1, the V gene TRBV29-1; D call uncertain. The TCR was taken from a woman aged 55-75 years with primary liver carcinoma and hepatitis B virus infection. Specimen: liver tumor tissue from sampling region 2. The sample's subset: tumor region T2, inferior pole. In nucleotides, the CDR3 is TGCAGCGGTGGGGATGAACCTTTCTTT. Its protein is CSGGDEPFF. Variable domain in full (rest from reference TRBV29-1 and TRBJ1-1): SAVISQKPSRDICQRGTSLTIQCQVDSQVTMMFWYRQQPGQSLTLIATANQGSEATYESGFVIDKFPISRPNLTFSTLTVSNMSPEDSSIYLCSGGDEPFFGQGTRLTVV.